This passage covers 21 T cell receptor beta chains from one sample sequenced in a study of blood T cell repertoires in COVID-19. Libraries were prepared by immunoSEQ multiplex PCR; TCRdb keeps only in-frame clonotypes and omits some of them. The data show roughly 100,000 clones, with around four fifths seen just once and around 11% held by the top ten. Sequencing was performed on peripheral blood. The receptors shown here come from a human donor in a cohort sampled during active COVID-19.

This chain links TRBV28 with TRBJ1-2, with TRBD1 matching 9 bases. J gave up 1 base and V 5 bases, and 5 bases lay outside the gene matches. Germline loops: CDR1 MDHEN, CDR2 SYDVKM. The CDR3 runs 15 residues. In DNA, the CDR3 is TGTGCCAGCAGTCGCTCGGGACAGGGTAACTATGGCTACACCTTC. It encodes CASSRSGQGNYGYTF.

The chain uses TRBV7-3 and TRBJ2-2, with D perhaps TRBD2 (6 bases). The CDR3 totals 14 residues. Germline values: CDR1 SGHTA, CDR2 FQGTGA. V was cut by 4 bases and J by 2 bases, with 8 bases left in between. The CDR3: CASSWGTNTGELFF. CDR3 nucleotides: TGTGCCAGCAGCTGGGGGACTAACACCGGGGAGCTGTTTTTT.

CDR3 residues: CSVGQGTPGPQHF. CDR3 coding DNA: TGCAGCGTGGGACAGGGGACCCCTGGGCCCCAGCATTTT. The chain uses TRBV29-1 and TRBJ1-5; 10 positions match TRBD1. V lost 6 bases and J lost 9; bases outside the gene matches: 8. The CDR3 is made up of 13 amino acids. Germline CDR1 and CDR2: SQVTM and ANQGSEA. The full variable domain, in which reference TRBV29-1 and TRBJ1-5 provide the parts outside the CDR3, is SAVISQKPSRDICQRGTSLTIQCQVDSQVTMMFWYRQQPGQSLTLIATANQGSEATYESGFVIDKFPISRPNLTFSTLTVSNMSPEDSSIYLCSVGQGTPGPQHFGDGTRLSIL.

J is TRBJ1-4 and V is TRBV5-1; D possibly corresponds to TRBD1 (6 bases). Germline loops: CDR1 SGHRS, CDR2 YFSETQ. V lost 6 bases to trimming and J lost 8 bases, with 20 bases between them. The CDR3 covers 15 residues. The CDR3 region has the DNA TGCGCCAGCAACCAAGGGACATATCAGGGAGAAAAACTGTTTTTT. This gives the protein CASNQGTYQGEKLFF. The variable domain in full, with the rest retrieved from reference TRBV5-1 and TRBJ1-4, is KAGVTQTPRYLIKTRGQQVTLSCSPISGHRSVSWYQQTPGQGLQFLFEYFSETQRNKGNFPGRFSGRQFSNSRSEMNVSTLELGDSALYLCASNQGTYQGEKLFFGSGTQLSVL.

The rearrangement uses TRBV12-3 or TRBV12-4 and TRBJ2-1; D might be TRBD1 (6 bases). V was shortened by 6 bases and J by 10 bases, with 13 bases between the two germline ends. This CDR3 has 12 amino acids. The DNA for the CDR3 is TGTGCCAGCAGACCTGACAGGTTGGAGCAGTTCTTC. This sequence encodes CASRPDRLEQFF.

The rearrangement joins TRBV5-1 to TRBJ2-1; TRBD1 aligns across 9 bases. J lost 9 bases, V lost 4 bases, and 14 bases had no gene match. CDR3 length: 16 amino acids. The germline CDR1 and CDR2 sequences are SGHRS and YFSETQ. The CDR3 protein is CASSPAAGQGGGEQFF. The CDR3, as DNA: TGCGCCAGCAGCCCTGCAGCGGGACAGGGCGGCGGTGAGCAGTTCTTC.

This chain joins TRBV6-1 and TRBJ1-6; D gene ambiguous. The germline gives CDR1 MNHNS, CDR2 SASEGT. CDR3 size: 15 residues. Trimming pared 1 base from V and 8 bases from J, leaving 12 bases between. The CDR3 region is CASSEERVEYSPLHF. The CDR3 region has the DNA TGTGCCAGCAGTGAAGAGAGGGTGGAATATTCACCCCTCCACTTT.

The J gene is TRBJ2-7, the V gene TRBV14; D is undetermined. Germline V gene sequence: CDR1 SGHDN, CDR2 FVKESK. This CDR3 comprises 12 residues. With 1 base removed from V and 3 bases from J, the gap between germline ends came to 4 bases. The CDR3: CASSQVGYEQYF. CDR3 DNA: TGTGCCAGCAGCCAAGTCGGCTACGAGCAGTACTTC.

This rearrangement joins TRBV5-4 to TRBJ2-5, with D possibly matching TRBD1 (6 bases). CDR1 is SGHNT, CDR2 YYREEE, per germline (reference sequence). Between the trimmed V and J ends, which lost 4 bases and 2 bases, there was a span of 12 bases. This CDR3 region has 14 residues. The CDR3 region is CASSPQGWQETQYF. In DNA, the CDR3 is TGTGCCAGCAGCCCACAGGGTTGGCAAGAGACCCAGTACTTC.

Worth noting for this clone: A junction end diverges from the germline sequence, so it may reflect a read error. The chain is built from TRBV6-1 and TRBJ2-3, with 10 bases fitting TRBD2. Per the germline V gene, CDR1 is MNHNS and CDR2 is SASEGT. The CDR3 extends over 13 amino acids. The CDR3 DNA reads as TGTGCCAGCAGTGAATTGGCTAGCGGGGGCCCCGATTTT. As protein: CASSELASGGPDF.

The V and J genes are TRBV20-1 and TRBJ2-5; D might be TRBD2 (6 bases). Germline CDR1 DFQATT, CDR2 SNEGSKA (reference sequence). Trimming pared 3 bases from V and 3 bases from J, leaving 14 bases between. The CDR3 is 14 amino acids. The CDR3 DNA reads as TGCAGTGCTAGTAGGGGAGGACTTAAAGAGACCCAGTACTTC. This codes for CSASRGGLKETQYF.

The chain uses TRBV7-2 and TRBJ2-1; 8 nucleotides agree with TRBD2. Germline CDR1 SGHTA, CDR2 FQGNSA. The CDR3 spans 17 residues. J was trimmed by 4 bases and V by 2 bases; bases with no gene match: 10. CDR3 coding DNA: TGTGCCAGCAGCTTAACGGGAGGACGGGGGGGGTACAATGAGCAGTTCTTC. The encoded protein is CASSLTGGRGGYNEQFF.

The chain recombines TRBV30 with TRBJ1-2, with D tentatively TRBD1 (6 bases). The V end was cut by 0 bases, the J end by 4 bases, with 21 bases between. The CDR3 length is 17 residues. Germline values: CDR1 GTSNPN, CDR2 SVGIG (reference sequence). This chain's CDR3 is CAWSVRGRGWLGYGYTF. CDR3 nucleotide sequence: TGTGCCTGGAGTGTACGGGGCAGGGGCTGGCTTGGCTATGGCTACACCTTC.

The CDR3 spells CASSQDGRGKDTEAFF. The CDR3 DNA reads TGTGCCAGCAGCCAAGATGGCAGGGGCAAGGACACTGAAGCTTTCTTT. The chain has TRBV4-2 and TRBJ1-1; tentatively, D is TRBD1 (6 bases). CDR1 is LGHNA, CDR2 YNFKEQ, per germline. V shed 0 bases and J shed 3 bases, with 14 bases lying between them. The CDR3 contains 16 residues.

V gene TRBV24-1 combines with J gene TRBJ1-6, with 8 bases identical to TRBD1. The CDR3 runs to 15 residues. The V gene end was trimmed by 9 bases and the J gene end by 10 bases; junction bases not matched to a gene: 13. Germline CDR1 and CDR2: KGHDR and SFDVKD. For the CDR3, the DNA is TGTGCCACCGATACCCGGACAGGGAGTGAGTCACCCCTCCACTTT. It yields the protein CATDTRTGSESPLHF.

The sample holds one count of this clone. The chain links TRBV5-4 to TRBJ1-4; TRBD1 agrees at 8 bases. V was pared by 0 bases and J by 3 bases, with 1 base of the junction left unmatched. Germline lookup yields CDR1 SGHNT and CDR2 YYREEE (reference sequence). The CDR3 is made up of 15 amino acids. The CDR3 region is CASSLEQGANEKLFF. In DNA form, the CDR3 reads TGTGCCAGCAGCTTGGAACAGGGGGCTAATGAAAAACTGTTTTTT.

This sequence joins TRBV27 and TRBJ2-7; D might be TRBD1 (6 bases). V was trimmed by 5 bases and J by 2 bases, leaving 10 bases between them. This CDR3 is 13 amino acids long. Germline V lookup: CDR1 MNHEY, CDR2 SMNVEV (reference sequence). This chain's CDR3 is CASSPRTAYEQYF. The CDR3 DNA reads TGTGCCAGCAGTCCCCGGACAGCCTACGAGCAGTACTTC.

In this sample, this clone turned up a few times. This chain joins TRBV2 and TRBJ1-6; TRBD1 matches at 8 bases. J was trimmed by 7 bases and V by 7 bases; bases with no gene match: 3. CDR1 and CDR2 (germline): SNHLY, FYNNEI. This CDR3 comprises 13 residues. As DNA, the CDR3 is TGTGCCAGCATGGACAGGGTGAATTCACCCCTCCACTTT. It yields the protein CASMDRVNSPLHF. Drawing the rest from reference TRBV2 and TRBJ1-6, the complete variable domain is EPEVTQTPSHQVTQMGQEVILRCVPISNHLYFYWYRQILGQKVEFLVSFYNNEISEKSEIFDDQFSVERPDGSNFTLKIRSTKLEDSAMYFCASMDRVNSPLHFGNGTRLTVT.

The chain employs TRBV7-2 and TRBJ2-1; TRBD1 aligns across 8 bases. The junction had 10 bases not matched to a gene; V was cut back by 5 bases and J by 4 bases. The CDR3 spans 16 residues. CDR1 is SGHTA and CDR2 is FQGNSA in the germline V gene. CDR3 sequence (DNA): TGTGCCAGCAGCCCATGGGCAGGGGGCTTATACAATGAGCAGTTCTTC. Translated: CASSPWAGGLYNEQFF.

The rearrangement links TRBV24-1 to TRBJ2-3; 12 nucleotides line up with TRBD1. This CDR3 contains 15 residues. From germline, CDR1 is KGHDR and CDR2 SFDVKD. J lost 5 bases, V lost 5 bases, and 4 bases had no gene match. CDR3 amino acids: CATSAGQGAGDTQYF. DNA of the CDR3: TGTGCCACCAGTGCGGGACAGGGGGCTGGAGATACGCAGTATTTT.

V is TRBV5-4 and J is TRBJ2-3, with D tentatively TRBD1 (5 bases). The CDR3 extends over 13 amino acids. Trimming shortened V by 1 base and J by 4 bases, and 7 bases separated the two germline ends. The germline CDR1 and CDR2 sequences are SGHNT and YYREEE (reference sequence). For the CDR3, the DNA is TGTGCCAGCAGCTTGAGGGGCCCAGATACGCAGTATTTT. It encodes CASSLRGPDTQYF.